This TCR beta chain was captured in a study of T cells in Graves' hyperthyroidism and ophthalmopathy. Study at large: The blood sample was taken at first diagnosis, before treatment began. Broader study findings: Expanded thyroid clonotypes (above 0.001) were mostly also found in blood.

The CDR3 runs 13 residues. V shed 5 bases and J shed 2 bases, with 10 bases lying between them. Germline V gene data show CDR1 as SNHLY and CDR2 as FYNNEI. This clonotype was found many times. Its antigen is unidentified. Regions amplified from RNA transcripts were the TCR beta CDR3 regions. Primed by the HTBI set, a first-round RT-PCR was run on the TCR CDR3. TCRdb itself ran the multiplex PCR reads through MiXCR, one entry per CDR3 protein. This sample has over 350,000 distinct CDR3 sequences, with about 14% found just once. For the diagnoses, clinical symptoms, serum thyroxine and TRAb, thyroid ultrasound and orbital computed tomography were used. Fresh peripheral blood, 10 ml, was the source of the PBMCs.

The chain carries TRBV2 and TRBJ2-7, with D possibly being TRBD1 (6 bases). The sequence was obtained from a young man with Graves' ophthalmopathy. Source material: blood. As DNA, the CDR3 is TGTGCCAGCAGTAGACAGGAGACCTACGAGCAGTACTTC. It yields the protein CASSRQETYEQYF.